This entry lists 7 T cell receptor beta chains sequenced from one sample in a study of OX40 agonist ivuxolimab in advanced cancers. Library construction relied on the immunoSEQ multiplex PCR assay. Imported from immuneACCESS, the table was reduced by TCRdb to in-frame sequences with V and J called. These copies leave out some clones; in studies compared against another copy, an unresolved V gene accounts for under half, and the cause of the remainder is not known. In this sample the table shows over 55,000 clones, roughly nine tenths of which occur a single time. In total, the top ten clones hold 10% to 12% of the sample. Sample: CD4+ or CD8+ T cells sorted from blood, taken in a trial of the OX40 agonist ivuxolimab. All receptors derive from an adult with an advanced solid tumor such as melanoma, head and neck, liver or kidney cancer.

The CDR3 loop is CASSGAEGARRETQYF. Here the CDR3 DNA reads TGCGCCAGCAGCGGAGCGGAGGGGGCGCGGCGAGAGACCCAGTACTTC. This chain links TRBV5-1 with TRBJ2-5; D might be TRBD1 (7 bases). The CDR3 is 16 amino acids. Trimming stripped 4 bases from V and 4 bases from J, with 20 bases between. Per germline, CDR1 SGHRS and CDR2 YFSETQ.

This chain joins TRBV5-8 and TRBJ1-6; D perhaps matches TRBD1 (6 bases). V was cut by 4 bases and J by 12 bases, with 23 bases left in between. Germline V gives CDR1 SGHTS, CDR2 YDEGEE. This CDR3 contains 16 residues. In DNA, the CDR3 is TGTGCCAGCAGCCGATACGAAGTGGGCAGAGGGGGACCCCTCCACTTT. As protein: CASSRYEVGRGGPLHF.

This chain joins TRBV5-6 and TRBJ2-7, with D unclear. V dropped 2 bases and J dropped 7 bases, with 7 bases sitting between them. The germline V gene has CDR1 SGHDT and CDR2 YYEEEE. The CDR3 extends over 11 amino acids. The CDR3 coding sequence is TGTGCCAGCAGCTTTAGGATGGAGCAGTACTTC. This encodes CASSFRMEQYF. The variable domain in full, completed from reference TRBV5-6 and TRBJ2-7, reads DAGVTQSPTHLIKTRGQQVTLRCSPKSGHDTVSWYQQALGQGPQFIFQYYEEEERQRGNFPDRFSGHQFPNYSSELNVNALLLGDSALYLCASSFRMEQYFGPGTRLTVT.

The chain links TRBV5-4 to TRBJ2-2, with 8 nucleotides matching TRBD1. CDR1 is SGHNT, CDR2 YYREEE, per germline (reference sequence). The J segment lost 4 bases and the V segment lost 4 bases, leaving 6 bases of the junction unmatched. The length of the CDR3 is 15 residues. The CDR3 DNA follows: TGTGCCAGCAGCCAGGACAGGGACGGCACCGGGGAGCTGTTTTTT. It is translated as CASSQDRDGTGELFF.

The gene calls are TRBV27 and TRBJ2-1, with a tentative D call TRBD2 (5 bases). Germline CDR1 MNHEY, CDR2 SMNVEV (reference sequence). The CDR3 has 14 residues. Trimming stripped 6 bases from V and 7 bases from J, with 16 bases between. The CDR3 region is CASSPLRGGNEQFF. The DNA for the CDR3 is TGTGCCAGCAGCCCTTTACGGGGTGGGAATGAGCAGTTCTTC.

The V and J genes are TRBV11-2 and TRBJ2-1; 8 bases are shared with TRBD2. The V segment lost 5 bases and the J segment 3 bases; nucleotides outside the gene matches: 9. Germline CDR1 and CDR2: SGHAT and FQNNGV. This CDR3 comprises 16 residues. CDR3 coding DNA: TGTGCCAGCAGCCCCCTTGCGGGACTAGTCTACAATGAGCAGTTCTTC. It encodes CASSPLAGLVYNEQFF. Variable domain in full (rest from reference TRBV11-2 and TRBJ2-1): EAGVAQSPRYKIIEKRQSVAFWCNPISGHATLYWYQQILGQGPKLLIQFQNNGVVDDSQLPKDRFSAERLKGVDSTLKIQPAKLEDSAVYLCASSPLAGLVYNEQFFGPGTRLTVL.

The chain links TRBV28 to TRBJ1-4, with D possibly matching TRBD1 (6 bases). The V and J ends lost 0 bases and 7 bases respectively, with 9 bases between them. This CDR3 is 14 amino acids long. Per germline, CDR1 MDHEN and CDR2 SYDVKM. The chain's CDR3 is CASSLWDSGEKLFF. CDR3 sequence (DNA): TGTGCCAGCAGTTTATGGGACAGCGGTGAAAAACTGTTTTTT.